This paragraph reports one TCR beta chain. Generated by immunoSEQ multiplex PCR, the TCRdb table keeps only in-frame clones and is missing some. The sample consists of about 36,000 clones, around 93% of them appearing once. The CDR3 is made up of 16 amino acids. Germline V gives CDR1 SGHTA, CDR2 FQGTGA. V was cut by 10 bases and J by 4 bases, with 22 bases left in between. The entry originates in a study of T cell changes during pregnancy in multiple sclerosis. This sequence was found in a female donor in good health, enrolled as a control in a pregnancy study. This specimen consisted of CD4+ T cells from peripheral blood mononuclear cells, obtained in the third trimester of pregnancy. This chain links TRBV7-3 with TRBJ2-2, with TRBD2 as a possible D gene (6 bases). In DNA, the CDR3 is TGTGCCACTCCCAAGCCGGGACTCACAACCACCGGGGAGCTGTTTTTT. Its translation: CATPKPGLTTTGELFF.